One sample yielded the 10 T cell receptor beta chains listed below, sequenced in a study of T cells after yellow fever vaccination. A single record per CDR3 protein comes from TCRdb applying MiXCR to the 5' RACE reads. The data contain 400,000 to 450,000 distinct CDR3 sequences, roughly a sixth of them singletons. Sequenced material: PBMCs, taken before the yellow fever booster vaccination. These receptors came from a man younger than 35 who received the YFV17D yellow fever vaccine.

This clonotype was found a few times. The V and J genes are TRBV5-1 and TRBJ2-5, with 11 nucleotides matching TRBD1. CDR3 length: 15 residues. The germline V gene has CDR1 SGHRS and CDR2 YFSETQ. V lost 4 bases, J lost 5 bases, and 7 bases stayed unmatched. This chain's CDR3 is CASSTGTGGTETQYF. As DNA, the CDR3 is TGCGCCAGCAGCACCGGGACAGGGGGTACGGAGACCCAGTACTTC.

The CDR3 DNA follows: TGCGCCAGCAGCTTGCGCAGGGATAATTCACCCCTCCACTTT. Amino acid sequence: CASSLRRDNSPLHF. The chain employs TRBV5-1 and TRBJ1-6; tentative D call: TRBD1 (5 bases). In germline, CDR1 is SGHRS, CDR2 YFSETQ. The CDR3 has 14 residues. V lost 1 base and J lost 5, with 7 bases in between.

This clonotype was counted between two and nine times. For the CDR3, the DNA is TGTGCCAGCAGTTGGGGGGGCCGTAACACTGAAGCTTTCTTT. It specifies CASSWGGRNTEAFF. The rearrangement joins TRBV12-3 or TRBV12-4 to TRBJ1-1; TRBD1 is a possible D gene (6 bases). This CDR3 comprises 14 residues. Trimming removed 4 bases from V and 2 bases from J, with 11 bases in between.

V gene TRBV20-1 combines with J gene TRBJ2-7; 9 nucleotides agree with TRBD2. Germline values: CDR1 DFQATT, CDR2 SNEGSKA (reference sequence). This CDR3 contains 14 residues. J was trimmed by 3 bases and V by 5 bases; bases with no gene match: 8. The CDR3 DNA is TGCAGTGCTTGGTCGGCGGGGGGGCTCTACGAGCAGTACTTC. Its translation is CSAWSAGGLYEQYF.

V usage is TRBV5-4 and J usage is TRBJ2-5; 9 bases are a match to TRBD2. This CDR3 comprises 18 residues. The germline CDR1 and CDR2 sequences are SGHNT and YYREEE (reference sequence). V was pared by 0 bases and J by 0 bases, with 9 bases of the junction left unmatched. The CDR3 is CASSLAPGLAGYQETQYF. CDR3 bases: TGTGCCAGCAGCTTGGCCCCAGGGCTAGCGGGGTACCAAGAGACCCAGTACTTC. The whole variable domain, filled in from reference TRBV5-4 and TRBJ2-5, reads ETGVTQSPTHLIKTRGQQVTLRCSSQSGHNTVSWYQQALGQGPQFIFQYYREEENGRGNFPPRFSGLQFPNYSSELNVNALELDDSALYLCASSLAPGLAGYQETQYFGPGTRLLVL.

In this sample, this clonotype turned up a few times. The rearrangement joins TRBV12-3 or TRBV12-4 to TRBJ1-2, with TRBD1 as a possible D gene (5 bases). The CDR3 is made up of 13 amino acids. V was shortened by 3 bases and J by 4 bases, with 9 bases between the two germline ends. CDR3 DNA sequence: TGTGCCAGCAGTTTTCAGGGAGGCTATGGCTACACCTTC. It codes for CASSFQGGYGYTF.

This chain joins TRBV5-1 and TRBJ2-3, with 15 nucleotides matching TRBD2. The CDR3 totals 18 residues. CDR1 is SGHRS and CDR2 is YFSETQ in the germline V gene. V lost 2 bases and J lost 6; bases outside the gene matches: 10. This chain's CDR3 is CASSLGTSGGPTGDTQYF. The DNA for the CDR3 is TGCGCCAGCAGCTTAGGGACTAGCGGGGGGCCTACTGGGGATACGCAGTATTTT.

There are a few counts of this clonotype. This CDR3 is CASSKTGAAFLAKNIQYF. CDR3 bases: TGTGCCAGCAGCAAGACAGGGGCCGCCTTTCTAGCCAAAAACATTCAGTACTTC. This rearrangement joins TRBV7-2 to TRBJ2-4, with 8 nucleotides matching TRBD1. The germline CDR1 and CDR2 sequences are SGHTA and FQGNSA. The V segment lost 5 bases and the J segment 0 bases; nucleotides outside the gene matches: 12. The CDR3 is 18 amino acids.

The chain is built from TRBV7-9 and TRBJ2-3; D remains unclear. V gave up 1 base and J gave up 1 base, with 6 bases separating them. The CDR3 totals 14 residues. From germline, CDR1 is SEHNR and CDR2 FQNEAQ (reference sequence). CDR3 in amino acids: CASSLVWGTDTQYF. CDR3 DNA sequence: TGTGCCAGCAGCTTAGTTTGGGGCACAGATACGCAGTATTTT.

This clonotype appeared many times. The rearrangement links TRBV6-5 to TRBJ2-7, with a possible D match to TRBD1 (5 bases). V was trimmed by 7 bases and J by 6 bases, leaving 13 bases between them. This CDR3 is built from 12 residues. CDR1 MNHEY and CDR2 SVGAGI come from the germline V gene. The CDR3, as DNA: TGTGCCAGCACCACGCAGGGCGGCGAGCAGTACTTC. It codes for CASTTQGGEQYF.